The 10 T cell receptor beta chains reported below all come from one sample, sequenced in a study of shared clonotypes between healthy human individuals. This table comes from immunoSEQ multiplex PCR, and its TCRdb copy is limited to in-frame clones, with some not included. The table has a few million clones, approximately 94% seen once. The material sequenced was naive CD4+ T cells sorted from blood. Subset described: CD45RA+ positively selected. The receptor source for this set is a man aged 18 to 35 in good health.

The V and J genes are TRBV10-1 and TRBJ2-1; no firm D call. V dropped 0 bases and J dropped 0 bases, with 15 bases sitting between them. The CDR3 extends over 18 amino acids. Germline CDR1 and CDR2: WNHNN and SYGVQD (reference sequence). The DNA of the CDR3 is TGCGCCAGCAGTGAGTCGAAGGTCTCCCAGAGCTCCTACAATGAGCAGTTCTTC. This encodes CASSESKVSQSSYNEQFF.

This clone appeared once. The chain uses TRBV6-5 and TRBJ1-2, with D possibly TRBD1 on 6 matching bases. Trimming removed 6 bases at V and 5 bases at J, with 10 bases between. Per the germline V gene, CDR1 is MNHEY and CDR2 is SVGAGI. This CDR3 has 12 residues. CDR3 bases: TGTGCCAGCAGATTACAGGGTTATGGCTACACCTTC. It encodes CASRLQGYGYTF.

J is TRBJ1-6 and V is TRBV5-4; D is uncertain. The CDR3 contains 14 residues. From germline, CDR1 is SGHNT and CDR2 YYREEE (reference sequence). V was trimmed by 2 bases and J by 9 bases, leaving 12 bases between them. Here the CDR3 DNA reads TGTGCCAGCAGCTTTGAGGGTGCGGCTTCACCCCTCCACTTT. Protein product: CASSFEGAASPLHF.

DNA for the CDR3: TGTGCCAGCAGCTCCTTGACAGGGAAGAATTCACCCCTCCACTTT. Amino acids: CASSSLTGKNSPLHF. The V gene is TRBV7-8, the J gene TRBJ1-6; 7 bases agree with TRBD1. Unmatched junction bases numbered 7, after V lost 4 bases and J lost 7 bases. The germline V gene encodes CDR1 SGHVS and CDR2 FQNEAQ. The CDR3 has 15 residues.

This chain joins TRBV5-4 and TRBJ1-1; tentatively, D is TRBD1 (5 bases). Per the germline V gene, CDR1 is SGHNT and CDR2 is YYREEE (reference sequence). V was shortened by 3 bases and J by 0 bases, with 6 bases between the two germline ends. The CDR3 has 13 residues. The CDR3 here is CASSWDVNTEAFF. CDR3 nucleotides: TGTGCCAGCAGCTGGGACGTGAACACTGAAGCTTTCTTT.

The genes are TRBV5-6 and TRBJ2-4; D ambiguous. CDR3 length: 11 residues. Germline CDR1 reads SGHDT; CDR2 reads YYEEEE. V gave up 0 bases and J gave up 12 bases, with 7 bases separating them. The CDR3 bases are TGTGCCAGCAGCTTGGGACAATATCAGTACTTC. This encodes CASSLGQYQYF.

V and J are TRBV5-1 and TRBJ1-3; 8 nucleotides align to TRBD1. V lost 4 bases, J lost 3 bases, and 9 bases stayed unmatched. The germline gives CDR1 SGHRS, CDR2 YFSETQ. The CDR3 consists of 16 residues. CDR3 protein: CASSRNGQGGGNTIYF. Here the CDR3 DNA reads TGCGCCAGCAGCCGAAACGGACAGGGAGGTGGAAACACCATATATTTT.

The chain employs TRBV2 and TRBJ1-1, with D unclear. CDR3 length: 14 residues. The V and J ends lost 7 bases and 0 bases respectively, with 12 bases between them. CDR1 is SNHLY, CDR2 FYNNEI, per germline. CDR3 sequence reads: CASTNGLLNTEAFF. Written as DNA, the CDR3 is TGTGCCAGCACCAATGGACTGCTGAACACTGAAGCTTTCTTT.

The chain has TRBV7-8 and TRBJ2-3, with 8 bases lining up with TRBD1. With 0 bases clipped from V and 2 bases from J, the junction kept 10 bases outside the gene matches. This CDR3 spans 18 amino acids. Germline V CDR1 and CDR2: SGHVS, FQNEAQ. The CDR3: CASSLAWRQGTSTDTQYF. The CDR3 DNA reads TGTGCCAGCAGCTTAGCATGGAGACAGGGGACCTCCACAGATACGCAGTATTTT.

The rearrangement joins TRBV10-3 to TRBJ2-1; 7 bases are shared with TRBD1. Trimming removed 4 bases from V and 8 bases from J; junction bases left unmatched: 8. Germline V gives CDR1 ENHRY, CDR2 SYGVKD. The CDR3 covers 14 residues. The CDR3 is CAISGTGGWDEQFF. CDR3 DNA sequence: TGTGCCATCAGTGGGACAGGTGGGTGGGATGAGCAGTTCTTC.